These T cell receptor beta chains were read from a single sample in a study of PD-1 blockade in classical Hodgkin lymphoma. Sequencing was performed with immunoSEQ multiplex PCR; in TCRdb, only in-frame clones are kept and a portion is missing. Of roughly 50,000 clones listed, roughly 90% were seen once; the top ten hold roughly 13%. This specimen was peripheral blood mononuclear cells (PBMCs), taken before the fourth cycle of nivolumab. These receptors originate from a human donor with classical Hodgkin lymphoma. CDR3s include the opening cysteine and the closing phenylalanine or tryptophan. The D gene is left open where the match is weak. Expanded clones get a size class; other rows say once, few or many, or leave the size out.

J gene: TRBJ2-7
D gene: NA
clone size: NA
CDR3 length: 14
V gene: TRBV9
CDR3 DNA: TGTGCCAGCAGCGTTACAGGTTATAACTACGAGCAGTACTTC
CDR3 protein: CASSVTGYNYEQYF

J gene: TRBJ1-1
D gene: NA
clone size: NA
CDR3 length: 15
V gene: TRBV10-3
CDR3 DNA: TGTGCCTCAGGGGTGGACACTCATGGGAACACTGAAGCTTTCTTT
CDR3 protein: CASGVDTHGNTEAFF

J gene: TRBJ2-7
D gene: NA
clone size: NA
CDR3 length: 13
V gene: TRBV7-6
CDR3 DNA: TGTGCCAGCAGCCCTAAACCGGACAACGAGCAGTACTTC
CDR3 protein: CASSPKPDNEQYF

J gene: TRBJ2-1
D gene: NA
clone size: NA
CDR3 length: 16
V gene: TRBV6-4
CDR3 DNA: TGTGCCAGCAGTGACTCGGGCTCCTGGGGCTACAATGAGCAGTTCTTC
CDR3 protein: CASSDSGSWGYNEQFF

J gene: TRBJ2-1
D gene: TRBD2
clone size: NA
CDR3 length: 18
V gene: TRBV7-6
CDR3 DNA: TGTGCCAGCAGCTATATTCCCCATGGACTAGCGGGAGGAGATGAGCAGTTCTTC
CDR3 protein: CASSYIPHGLAGGDEQFF

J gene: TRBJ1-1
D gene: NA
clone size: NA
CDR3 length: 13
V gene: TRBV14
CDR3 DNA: TGTGCCAGCAGCCAAGTATCGACGGACAAAGCTTTCTTT
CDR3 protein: CASSQVSTDKAFF

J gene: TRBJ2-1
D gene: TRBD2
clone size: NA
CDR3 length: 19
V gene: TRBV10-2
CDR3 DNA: TGCGCCAGCAGTGAGTGGGGCGGGAGGGCCGTGAGCTCCTACAATGAGCAGTTCTTC
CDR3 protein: CASSEWGGRAVSSYNEQFF

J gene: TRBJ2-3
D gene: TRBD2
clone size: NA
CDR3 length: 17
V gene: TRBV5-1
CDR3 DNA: TGCGCCAGCAGCTTGGGAGGACTAGCGGGAGGGACAGATACGCAGTATTTT
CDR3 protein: CASSLGGLAGGTDTQYF

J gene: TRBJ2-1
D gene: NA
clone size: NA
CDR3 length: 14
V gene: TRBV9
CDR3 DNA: TGTGCCAGCAGCGTAGTCGGTAGCCACAATGAGCAGTTCTTC
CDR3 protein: CASSVVGSHNEQFF

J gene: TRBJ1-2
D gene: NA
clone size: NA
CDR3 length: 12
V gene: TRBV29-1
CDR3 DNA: TGCAGCGTTGTGGGGGGGCCTGATGGCTACACCTTC
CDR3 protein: CSVVGGPDGYTF

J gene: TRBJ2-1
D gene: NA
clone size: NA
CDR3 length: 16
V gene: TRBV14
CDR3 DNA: TGTGCCAGCAGCCAATTAGGTGACCCGTTGGGGGATGAGCAGTTCTTC
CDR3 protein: CASSQLGDPLGDEQFF

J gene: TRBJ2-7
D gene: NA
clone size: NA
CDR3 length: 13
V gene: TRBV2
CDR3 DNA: TGTGCCAGCACCTCGGTCAGGGAAAACGAGCAGTACTTC
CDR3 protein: CASTSVRENEQYF

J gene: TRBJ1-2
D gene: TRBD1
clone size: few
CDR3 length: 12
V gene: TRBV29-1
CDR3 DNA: TGCAGCGTTGGGGACAGGGGCCGTGGCTACACCTTC
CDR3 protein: CSVGDRGRGYTF

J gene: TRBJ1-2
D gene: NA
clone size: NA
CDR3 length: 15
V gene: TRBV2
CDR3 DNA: TGTGCCAGCAGTGAACTGACAGGTCCCGGTGGTGGCTACACCTTC
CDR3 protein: CASSELTGPGGGYTF

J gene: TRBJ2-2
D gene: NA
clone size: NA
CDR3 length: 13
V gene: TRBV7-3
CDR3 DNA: TGTGCCAGCAGCTTAGGCAGTACCGGGGAGCTGTTTTTT
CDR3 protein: CASSLGSTGELFF

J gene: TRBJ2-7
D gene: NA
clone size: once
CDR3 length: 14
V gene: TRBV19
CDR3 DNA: TGTGCCAGTAGTATCCCGGGGGCGAAGTACGAGCAGTACTTC
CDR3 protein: CASSIPGAKYEQYF